This note documents a single T cell receptor (beta chain) sequence. Its antigen is unknown. No quality values exist for individual bases; no much larger clone is one base distant. This entry belongs to a study of T cell clonotyping in hematopoietic cell transplantation (dated by TCRdb to about 2021). As for the study more broadly: In the study, approximately 140 blood samples were gathered from 35 consecutive transplant recipients and their related donors. Patients were recruited between September 2015 and January 2017 and followed until September 2020 or death. Paper-wide results and their limitations: After transplant, TCR diversity in recipients dropped, and pathologically expanded clonotypes climbed progressively between day 30 and day 180. The sample size was limited and the cells went unsorted, which meant the CD4 and CD8 repertoire contributions could not be told apart. Broader posttransplant TCR repertoire diversity was predicted by donor and pretransplant recipient Inverse Simpson Index values. Overlap with donor repertoires was found for only a small fraction of recipient repertoires, with over 95% found to appear de novo at the given depth.

The CDR3 runs 14 amino acids, cysteine and phenylalanine included. Only the CDR3 region is kept as DNA, spanning 42 bases read in frame from base 1. From a lookup of the germline V gene, CDR1 and CDR2 are SGHTS and YDEGEE. With the immunoSEQ assay, which is a bias-controlled multiplex PCR relying on V- and J-specific primers, TCR beta CDR3 regions were amplified from genomic DNA. A proprietary barcode and Illumina adapter sequences were added to the CDR3 amplicons in a second PCR step. CDR3 libraries were sequenced on an Illumina MiSeq instrument. Per the authors' processing: Export and quality control were performed with immunoSEQ Analyzer 3.0, and downstream analyses were performed with R Bioconductor and Immunarch. Only productive rearrangements in the normalized downsampled data set went into calculating the repertoire metrics. Clonotypes larger than 5 templates in the normalized cohort were defined as pathologically expanded. Repertoire diversity was measured with the Inverse Simpson Index. The non-normalized data set was used for CMV-specificity analyses so that all clonotypes could be captured. TCRdb holds this immuneACCESS table with in-frame rearrangements only. Some clones are missing; in checked studies, unresolved V genes explain under half, and the rest has no known cause. V, J and clone size reflect that table, while D and trimming were determined from the DNA. Counted in this sample were roughly 7,000 clones; about 91% of them appeared once. About 4.5% of the sample belongs to the ten largest clones.

Explained via the paper, the time point label denotes: 30 days after allo-HCT. Blood samples were obtained from recipients approximately 28 days before transplant and at days 30, 100 and 180 after transplant. Using Nuclei Lysis Solution, genomic DNA was extracted from unfractionated peripheral blood mononuclear cells that were either fresh or cryopreserved. The receptor chain draws on TRBV5-8 and TRBJ2-5; the D region may be TRBD1 or TRBD2, each matching 5 bases equally. The assigned J gene may be wrong: the sequence end matches TRBJ2-7 better. This clonotype was obtained from a female patient in her 50s who had an allogeneic stem cell transplant from an unrelated donor, so the T cells may come from the graft donor. Some clones in this sample may be carry-over from other donors' samples. The sequencing used PBMCs, collected 30 days after allogeneic stem cell transplant. The CDR3 here reads CASSLGGVAYEQYF. At the DNA level, the sequence is TGTGCCAGCAGCTTGGGAGGGGTAGCCTACGAGCAGTACTTC.